This T cell receptor beta chain was found in a study of T cell responses to AZD1222 COVID-19 vaccine. The CDR3 spans 17 residues. Germline CDR1 reads SGHRS; CDR2 reads YFSETQ. V lost 4 bases to trimming and J lost 4 bases; unmatched junction nucleotides: 8. The repertoire was sequenced with immunoSEQ multiplex PCR; TCRdb's copy has only in-frame clones and lacks some. Here the sample spans 130,000 to 150,000 clones, 80% to 90% being singletons. The source was peripheral blood, collected on day 0 of AZD1222 vaccination. The rearrangement joins TRBV5-1 to TRBJ2-5; 15 bases agree with TRBD2. The TCR originated in an adult in good health. This chain's CDR3 is CASSPWTSGREGETQYF. The DNA for the CDR3 is TGCGCCAGCAGCCCATGGACTAGCGGGAGGGAGGGAGAGACCCAGTACTTC.